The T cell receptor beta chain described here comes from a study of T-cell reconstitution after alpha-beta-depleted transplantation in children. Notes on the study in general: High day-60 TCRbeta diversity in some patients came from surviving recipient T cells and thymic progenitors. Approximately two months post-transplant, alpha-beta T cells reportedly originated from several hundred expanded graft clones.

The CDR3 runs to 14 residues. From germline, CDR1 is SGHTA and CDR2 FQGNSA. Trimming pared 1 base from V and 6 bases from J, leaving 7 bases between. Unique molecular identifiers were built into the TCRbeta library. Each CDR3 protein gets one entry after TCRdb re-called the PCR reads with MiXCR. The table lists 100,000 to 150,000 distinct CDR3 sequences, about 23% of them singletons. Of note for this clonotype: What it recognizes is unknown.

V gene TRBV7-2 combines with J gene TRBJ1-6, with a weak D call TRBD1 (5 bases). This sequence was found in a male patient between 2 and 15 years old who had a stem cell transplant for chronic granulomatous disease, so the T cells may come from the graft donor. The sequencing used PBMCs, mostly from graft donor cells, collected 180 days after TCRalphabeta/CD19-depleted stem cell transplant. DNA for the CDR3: TGTGCCAGCAGCTTAGGGGGGTTTAATTCACCCCTCCACTTT. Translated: CASSLGGFNSPLHF.